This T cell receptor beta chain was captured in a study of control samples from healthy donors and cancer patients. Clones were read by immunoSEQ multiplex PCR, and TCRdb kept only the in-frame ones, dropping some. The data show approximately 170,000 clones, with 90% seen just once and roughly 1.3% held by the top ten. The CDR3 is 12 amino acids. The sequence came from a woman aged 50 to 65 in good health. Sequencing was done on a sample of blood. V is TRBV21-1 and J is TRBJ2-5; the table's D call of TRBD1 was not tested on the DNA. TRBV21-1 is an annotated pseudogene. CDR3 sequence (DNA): TGTGCCAGCAGCCCACGGACAGGGACCCAGTACTTC. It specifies CASSPRTGTQYF.